This TCR beta chain was sequenced during a study of T cells after yellow fever vaccination. From the 5' RACE reads, TCRdb called clonotypes with MiXCR, one entry per CDR3 protein. The data show roughly 330,000 distinct CDR3 sequences, around 7.3% seen once. This clonotype was seen more than once but under ten times. The CDR3 is 14 residues long. Trimming removed 2 bases at V and 4 bases at J, with 14 bases between. Germline assignment: CDR1 DFQATT and CDR2 SNEGSKA (reference sequence). Sequencing was performed on PBMCs, taken roughly 47 days after the first yellow fever vaccination. The chain has TRBV20-1 and TRBJ1-1; D is unresolved. The sequence came from a man between 18 and 35 years old who received the YFV17D yellow fever vaccine. The CDR3 coding sequence is TGCAGTGCTAGACCACGGAATCTGGGCACTGAAGCTTTCTTT. Its translation is CSARPRNLGTEAFF.